A single count supports the clone carrying this T cell receptor beta chain. Its specificity is unknown. This entry belongs to a study of graft-versus-host responses after intestinal transplantation. Some clones are missing from TCRdb's copy, which holds only in-frame ones; the method was immunoSEQ multiplex PCR. The table has 85,000 to 100,000 clones, around 90% seen once; the top ten hold around 0.17%. The CDR3 contains 16 residues. Between the trimmed V and J ends, which lost 8 bases and 5 bases, there was a span of 23 bases. Germline CDR1 reads MNHEY; CDR2 reads SMNVEV (reference sequence). The source is a human donor who received an intestinal transplant. The chain is built from TRBV27 and TRBJ2-3; TRBD2 is a possible D gene (6 bases). The specimen comprised unstimulated CD4+ T cells sorted from spleen or lymph node cells, sampled before intestinal transplant. The CDR3 loop is CASGPLGGRRGDTQYF. The CDR3 DNA is TGTGCCAGCGGACCGCTTGGGGGGAGGAGGGGAGATACGCAGTATTTT.